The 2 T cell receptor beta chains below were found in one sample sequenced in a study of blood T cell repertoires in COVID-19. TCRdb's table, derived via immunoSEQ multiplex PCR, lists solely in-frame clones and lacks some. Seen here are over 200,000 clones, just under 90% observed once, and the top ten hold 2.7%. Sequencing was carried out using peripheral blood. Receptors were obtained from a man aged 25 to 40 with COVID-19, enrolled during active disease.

CDR3 nucleotide sequence: TGTGCCAGCAGCCACGGGACAGGGGGCGCCCTGCTCACTGAAGCTTTCTTT. Protein sequence: CASSHGTGGALLTEAFF. The genes are TRBV3-1 (or the pseudogene TRBV3-2) and TRBJ1-1; 12 bases are shared with TRBD1. The germline CDR1 and CDR2 sequences are LGHDT and YNNKEL (reference sequence). This CDR3 spans 17 amino acids. V shed 3 bases and J 4 bases; nucleotides not matched to a gene: 9.

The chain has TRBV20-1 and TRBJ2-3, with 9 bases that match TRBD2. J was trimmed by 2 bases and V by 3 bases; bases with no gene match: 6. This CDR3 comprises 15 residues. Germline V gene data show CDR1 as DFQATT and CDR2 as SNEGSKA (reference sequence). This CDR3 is CSASPPSGATDTQYF. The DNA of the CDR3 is TGCAGTGCTAGTCCTCCTAGCGGGGCCACAGATACGCAGTATTTT.